The rows below give T cell receptor beta chains drawn from one sample of a study of long-term antiretroviral therapy in people with HIV. Only in-frame clones appear in the TCRdb table, and some are missing; sequencing was by immunoSEQ multiplex PCR. The sample consists of 10,000 to 15,000 clones, around 73% of them appearing once. The specimen comprised unsorted PBMCs, sampled 1.3 years after starting antiretroviral therapy. The receptors shown here come from a woman under 30 with HIV. Each CDR3 is given with its conserved first and last residue. The D gene is left open where the match is weak. Where a row states a size, it is once, few, many or the class of an expanded clone; other rows omit it.

V gene,J gene,D gene,clone size,CDR3 DNA,CDR3 protein
TRBV5-6,TRBJ2-2,NA,NA,TGTGCCAGCAGCTCCAGGAACACCGGGGAGCTGTTTTTT,CASSSRNTGELFF
TRBV28,TRBJ2-1,NA,NA,TGTGCCAGCAGTTTAAGTGGGGTAAGCTATGAGCAGTTCTTC,CASSLSGVSYEQFF
TRBV7-6,TRBJ1-2,TRBD1,NA,TGTGCCAGCAGACGGTTTAAACAGGGGGCCTGGGACTATGGCTACACCTTC,CASRRFKQGAWDYGYTF
TRBV27,TRBJ1-5,NA,few,TGTGCCAGCAGTGTTAGGGGGAGCAATCAGCCCCAGCATTTT,CASSVRGSNQPQHF
TRBV6-5,TRBJ2-1,NA,NA,TGTGCCAGCAGACGGGATTCCTACAATGAGCAGTTCTTC,CASRRDSYNEQFF
TRBV7-8,TRBJ1-5,NA,NA,TGTGCCAGCAGCTTGACGGGGATTTATCAGCCCCAGCATTTT,CASSLTGIYQPQHF
TRBV4-3,TRBJ2-2,NA,NA,TGCGCCAGCAGGATACAGGGAAACACCGGGGAGCTGTTTTTT,CASRIQGNTGELFF
TRBV7-9,TRBJ1-4,TRBD1,NA,TGTGCCAGCAGCTTAGGACAGGGGACAGGATTCGAAAAACTGTTTTTT,CASSLGQGTGFEKLFF
TRBV19,TRBJ2-7,NA,once,TGTGCCAGTAGTATACAAATAGGCACCTACGAGCAGTACTTC,CASSIQIGTYEQYF
TRBV27,TRBJ2-2,NA,NA,TGTGCCAGCAGTTTAGGGGACCTCGACGGGGAGCTGTTTTTT,CASSLGDLDGELFF
TRBV7-8,TRBJ2-1,NA,NA,TGTGCCACCGGCGGGTCTTCCTACAATGAGCAGTTCTTC,CATGGSSYNEQFF
TRBV5-1,TRBJ1-2,TRBD1,NA,TGCGCCAGCAGCTTGGGGGGACAGGGTAGGAGCTACACCTTC,CASSLGGQGRSYTF
TRBV2,TRBJ2-7,TRBD2,NA,TGTGCCAGCAGTGAAGCGCCCCCCAGCGGGGGGTACTACGAGCAGTACTTC,CASSEAPPSGGYYEQYF
TRBV27,TRBJ1-5,TRBD1,NA,TGTGCCAGCAGTTTATCAGGGGGCGTTCAGCCCCAGCATTTT,CASSLSGGVQPQHF
TRBV20-1,TRBJ2-7,NA,once,TGCAGTGCTCGAATAGATTACGAGCAGTACTTC,CSARIDYEQYF
TRBV11-2,TRBJ2-6,NA,NA,TGTGCCAGCAGCGGGGGCTCTGGGGCCAACGTCCTGACTTTC,CASSGGSGANVLTF
TRBV6-5,TRBJ1-1,NA,NA,TGTGCCAGCACCGCGGGGGATTCGGCTTTCTTT,CASTAGDSAFF
TRBV5-6,TRBJ2-7,NA,NA,TGTGCCAGCAGCTTGTTCGGGTACGAGCAGTACTTC,CASSLFGYEQYF
TRBV28,TRBJ1-2,NA,once,TGTGCCACCCCGGAGAGGGGAGGAGGCTACACCTTC,CATPERGGGYTF
TRBV5-1,TRBJ1-1,TRBD1,NA,TGCGCCAGCAGCTTGGCCGGGACAGGGCTGAACACTGAAGCTTTCTTT,CASSLAGTGLNTEAFF
TRBV6-1,TRBJ1-2,TRBD1,NA,TGTGCCAGCAGTGAAGCTCCTGGCGGACAGGGCTATGGCTACACCTTC,CASSEAPGGQGYGYTF
TRBV29-1,TRBJ1-5,NA,few,TGCAGCGTCGCAGATGGACTCCTTGGCAATCAGCCCCAGCATTTT,CSVADGLLGNQPQHF
TRBV7-9,TRBJ1-1,NA,NA,TGTGCCAGCAGCTTAGAACGGGGAACTACTGAAGCTTTCTTT,CASSLERGTTEAFF
TRBV5-6,TRBJ1-5,NA,NA,TGTGCCAGCAGCTCCACAGGGAATCGACAGCCCCAGCATTTT,CASSSTGNRQPQHF
TRBV9,TRBJ2-7,TRBD1,NA,TGTGCCAGCAGCGTGACCGGGACAGGGACCTACGAGCAGTACTTC,CASSVTGTGTYEQYF
TRBV7-6,TRBJ2-2,TRBD1,once,TGTGCCAGCAGCCACAGGACAGGTTTCGACCGTTCTCCCTCAGGGGAGCTGTTTTTT,CASSHRTGFDRSPSGELFF
TRBV28,TRBJ2-7,TRBD2,NA,TGTGCCAGAAGGGGGACTAGCGGGAGACACGAGCAGTACTTC,CARRGTSGRHEQYF
TRBV13,TRBJ2-5,TRBD1,NA,TGTGCCAGCAGTCACAGGGGGCGAGGAGAGACCCAGTACTTC,CASSHRGRGETQYF
TRBV4-1,TRBJ2-1,NA,NA,TGCGCCAGCAGCCAAGATGGGGGGCTAGTAAGTGGGAATGAGCAGTTCTTC,CASSQDGGLVSGNEQFF
TRBV7-3,TRBJ2-3,NA,NA,TGTGCCAGCAGCACTACCCCCACAGATACGCAGTATTTT,CASSTTPTDTQYF
TRBV10-2,TRBJ1-5,TRBD1,NA,TGCGCCAGCAGGTCAGGGGGGAGTAATCAGCCCCAGCATTTT,CASRSGGSNQPQHF
TRBV11-2,TRBJ2-7,TRBD1,NA,TGTGCCAGCAGCTCCCTTAGACAGGGTAACTACGAGCAGTACTTC,CASSSLRQGNYEQYF
TRBV18,TRBJ2-7,NA,NA,TGTGCCAGCTCACCAACGGACGGCAACTACGAGCAGTACTTC,CASSPTDGNYEQYF
TRBV10-3,TRBJ2-5,TRBD2,once,TGTGCCATCAGTAGATCCGGGGGGGAAGAGACCCAGTACTTC,CAISRSGGEETQYF
TRBV28,TRBJ1-4,TRBD1,NA,TGTGCCAGCAGTTCTAGGGGGACAGGGACTAATGAAAAACTGTTTTTT,CASSSRGTGTNEKLFF
TRBV13,TRBJ2-1,TRBD2,NA,TGTGCCAGCAGCGAATTTGGATGGACTAGCGGGGGCAATGAGCAGTTCTTC,CASSEFGWTSGGNEQFF
TRBV29-1,TRBJ2-7,NA,NA,TGCAGCGTTGATCTCGGCGACAGCGACGAGCAGTACTTC,CSVDLGDSDEQYF
TRBV19,TRBJ2-5,TRBD2,NA,TGTGCCAGTAACCGTGGACTAGCGGGGGAAGAGACCCAGTACTTC,CASNRGLAGEETQYF
TRBV9,TRBJ1-4,NA,NA,TGTGCCAGCAGCGTAGAAGCTAGTAATGAAAAACTGTTTTTT,CASSVEASNEKLFF
TRBV28,TRBJ2-1,TRBD2,NA,TGTGCCAGCAGTTACCGTGGCGGGAGATATACTTATGAGCAGTTCTTC,CASSYRGGRYTYEQFF
TRBV29-1,TRBJ1-2,NA,NA,TGCAGCGTTGAGGGCGGGGGGGCTTATGGCTACACCTTC,CSVEGGGAYGYTF